The next 24 T cell receptor beta chains were all read from a single sample in a study of cytomegalovirus exposure and HLA in healthy donors (dated by TCRdb to about 2017). The library was obtained by the immunoSEQ multiplex PCR assay. For the multiplex PCR, a mixture combining 60 forward primers for TCR Vbeta segments and 13 reverse primers for TCR Jbeta segments was used. TCRdb limited this immuneACCESS table to in-frame rearrangements with V and J called. A share of clones is missing; checked studies link under half to unresolved V genes, and the rest is unexplained. The table for this sample lists around 130,000 clones; around 90% of them were counted only once. The ten largest clones represent around 0.51% of the sample. The specimen sequenced was PBMCs. These receptors all stem from a woman in her thirties or forties in good health and CMV-seronegative.

The rearrangement uses TRBV27 and TRBJ2-7; 7 bases map to TRBD1. Trimming took 3 bases from V and 6 from J; bases not matched to a gene: 8. This CDR3 is 14 amino acids long. Germline values: CDR1 MNHEY, CDR2 SMNVEV (reference sequence). CDR3 nucleotides: TGTGCCAGCAGTTTCCTCCGGGACAGTCTCGAGCAGTACTTC. Translation: CASSFLRDSLEQYF.

The chain has TRBV7-2 and TRBJ2-1, with TRBD2 as a possible D gene (6 bases). Trimming shortened V by 5 bases and J by 10 bases, and 27 bases separated the two germline ends. The germline CDR1 and CDR2 sequences are SGHTA and FQGNSA. The CDR3 spans 17 residues. CDR3 in DNA: TGTGCCAGCAGCGTGTTACTCCTAGGGACTCGGGTTGACGAGCAGTTCTTC. It yields the protein CASSVLLLGTRVDEQFF.

This clone appeared once. This chain uses TRBV30 with TRBJ2-1; a possible D gene is TRBD2 (5 bases). Trimming pared 8 bases from V and 6 bases from J, leaving 11 bases between. There are 11 residues in the CDR3. Germline V gives CDR1 GTSNPN, CDR2 SVGIG (reference sequence). CDR3: CAGVRGNEQFF. CDR3 coding DNA: TGTGCCGGAGTACGGGGCAATGAGCAGTTCTTC.

A single count supports this clone. The chain joins TRBV29-1 to TRBJ1-2; TRBD1 agrees at 8 bases. CDR3 length: 12 residues. J lost 3 bases, V lost 7 bases, and 4 bases had no gene match. CDR1 SQVTM and CDR2 ANQGSEA come from the germline V gene. This chain's CDR3 is CSAVTGDYGYTF. The CDR3 DNA sequence: TGCAGCGCTGTGACAGGGGACTATGGCTACACCTTC.

J is TRBJ2-3 and V is TRBV5-4, with D possibly TRBD1 on 6 matching bases. The CDR3 contains 13 residues. From germline, CDR1 is SGHNT and CDR2 YYREEE (reference sequence). With 4 bases removed from V and 6 bases from J, the gap between germline ends came to 12 bases. CDR3 DNA sequence: TGTGCCAGCAGCGCGACAGGTTCCGATACGCAGTATTTT. Its translation: CASSATGSDTQYF.

The CDR3 loop is CASSPSQGSKEQYF. The DNA for the CDR3 is TGCGCCAGCAGCCCGTCACAGGGTTCGAAGGAGCAGTACTTC. The chain is built from TRBV4-1 and TRBJ2-5; D is possibly TRBD1 (6 bases). The CDR3 extends over 14 amino acids. V shed 4 bases and J shed 11 bases, with 20 bases lying between them. Germline loops: CDR1 MGHRA, CDR2 YSYEKL.

The rearrangement links TRBV2 to TRBJ1-1; 8 bases are shared with TRBD1. Unmatched junction bases numbered 7, after V lost 5 bases and J lost 5 bases. The germline CDR1 and CDR2 sequences are SNHLY and FYNNEI. CDR3 length: 14 residues. The CDR3 loop reads CASSTLQGGTEAFF. CDR3 in DNA: TGTGCCAGCAGTACGCTACAGGGGGGTACTGAAGCTTTCTTT.

V is TRBV30 and J is TRBJ2-1; D ambiguous. The ends were cut back, 0 bases at V and 9 bases at J, with 9 bases in the middle. This CDR3 contains 12 residues. CDR1 and CDR2 from the germline V gene are GTSNPN and SVGIG (reference sequence). The CDR3 spells CAWSVRYGEQFF. CDR3 nucleotide sequence: TGTGCCTGGAGTGTACGGTACGGTGAGCAGTTCTTC.

V is TRBV25-1 and J is TRBJ1-5; possible D gene TRBD1, 5 bases. The ends were cut back, 3 bases at V and 7 bases at J, with 19 bases in the middle. Germline CDR1 reads MGHDK; CDR2 reads SYGVNS. The CDR3 is 16 residues long. In DNA form, the CDR3 reads TGTGCCAGCAGTGAGGGCGGCAGGGTGGGAAGCCAGCCCCAGCATTTT. This sequence encodes CASSEGGRVGSQPQHF.

V gene TRBV6-1 combines with J gene TRBJ1-1; D call uncertain. There are 15 residues in the CDR3. V gave up 8 bases and J gave up 0 bases, with 16 bases separating them. CDR1 and CDR2 from the germline V gene are MNHNS and SASEGT. The CDR3: CASFVTTVMNTEAFF. The CDR3 nucleotides are TGTGCCAGCTTTGTAACCACAGTGATGAACACTGAAGCTTTCTTT.

Here the CDR3 reads CASEEDRVNEQFF. The DNA for the CDR3 is TGTGCCAGCGAGGAGGACAGGGTCAATGAGCAGTTCTTC. This rearrangement joins TRBV7-9 to TRBJ2-1; 8 positions agree with TRBD1. The germline gives CDR1 SEHNR, CDR2 FQNEAQ (reference sequence). V dropped 8 bases and J dropped 6; count of bases not matched to a gene: 6. The CDR3 has 13 amino acids. The complete variable domain, with remaining parts taken from reference TRBV7-9 and TRBJ2-1, reads DTGVSQNPRHKITKRGQNVTFRCDPISEHNRLYWYRQTLGQGPEFLTYFQNEAQLEKSRLLSDRFSAERPKGSFSTLEIQRTEQGDSAMYLCASEEDRVNEQFFGPGTRLTVL.

V usage is TRBV5-1 and J usage is TRBJ2-7, with 9 nucleotides matching TRBD1. Trimming at V came to 0 bases and at J to 3 bases, leaving 1 base not matched to a gene. The CDR3 runs 14 residues. Germline assignment: CDR1 SGHRS and CDR2 YFSETQ. The DNA of the CDR3 is TGCGCCAGCAGCTTGGTGGACAGGGGCTACGAGCAGTACTTC. Amino acid sequence: CASSLVDRGYEQYF. The full variable domain, in which reference TRBV5-1 and TRBJ2-7 provide the parts outside the CDR3, is KAGVTQTPRYLIKTRGQQVTLSCSPISGHRSVSWYQQTPGQGLQFLFEYFSETQRNKGNFPGRFSGRQFSNSRSEMNVSTLELGDSALYLCASSLVDRGYEQYFGPGTRLTVT.

As to this clone: The same CDR3 also results from other DNA sequences found in this sample. The chain combines TRBV5-1 with TRBJ2-3; 7 bases agree with TRBD1. V trimming: 0 bases; J trimming: 1 base; junction bases outside the gene matches: 2. CDR3 length: 15 residues. Per germline, CDR1 SGHRS and CDR2 YFSETQ. Here the CDR3 reads CASSLGQGGTDTQYF. Here the CDR3 DNA reads TGCGCCAGCAGCTTGGGACAGGGTGGCACAGATACGCAGTATTTT.

The chain employs TRBV18 and TRBJ1-2; the D gene is possibly TRBD1 (6 bases). CDR3 length: 13 amino acids. V was trimmed by 6 bases and J by 2 bases, leaving 10 bases between them. CDR1 is KGHSH and CDR2 is LQKENI in the germline V gene. As DNA, the CDR3 is TGTGCCAGCTCCATACAGGGCAACTATGGCTACACCTTC. This encodes CASSIQGNYGYTF.

The genes are TRBV7-5 and TRBJ2-7; the table calls TRBD1, which could not be checked here. TRBV7-5 constitutes a pseudogene. CDR3 length equals 15 residues. CDR3 in amino acids: CVRSLSCRASYEQYF. CDR3 sequence (DNA): TGTGTCAGAAGCTTGTCCTGCAGGGCCTCCTACGAGCAGTACTTC.

This chain connects TRBV4-1 to TRBJ1-2; D uncertain. V lost 3 bases, J lost 6 bases, and 17 bases lay in between. The CDR3 is made up of 15 amino acids. Germline CDR1 and CDR2: MGHRA and YSYEKL. CDR3 in DNA: TGCGCCAGCAGCCACTTGTTCCTAAGCGGCCATGGCTACACCTTC. Protein product: CASSHLFLSGHGYTF.

The J gene is TRBJ2-7, the V gene TRBV5-1; TRBD2 might be the D (5 bases). The germline gives CDR1 SGHRS, CDR2 YFSETQ. V was clipped by 0 bases and J by 5 bases, with 6 bases between them. CDR3 size: 12 residues. The CDR3 DNA sequence: TGCGCCAGCAGCTTGGAACTAGACGAGCAGTACTTC. It translates to CASSLELDEQYF.

This clone appeared a single time. One end of the junction is discordant with germline, which a read error may explain. The chain carries TRBV7-9 and TRBJ2-1, with D perhaps TRBD2 (6 bases). CDR3 length: 17 amino acids. Per germline, CDR1 SEHNR and CDR2 FQNEAQ (reference sequence). CDR3 in DNA: TGTTCCAGCAGCTACTCTCATGCGGGATACTCGGCAATCGAGCAGTTCTTC. This translates into CSSSYSHAGYSAIEQFF.

The chain has TRBV6-1 and TRBJ1-5, with D possibly being TRBD1 (6 bases). V was shortened by 1 base and J by 4 bases, with 14 bases between the two germline ends. Per the germline V gene, CDR1 is MNHNS and CDR2 is SASEGT. The CDR3 has 16 residues. This CDR3 reads CASSEVAGDRNQPQHF. DNA for the CDR3: TGTGCCAGCAGTGAAGTGGCAGGGGATCGGAATCAGCCCCAGCATTTT.

The rearrangement joins TRBV6-1 to TRBJ2-3; a weak D match, TRBD2 (5 bases). The CDR3 is 15 residues long. Trimming left V 2 bases short and J 9 bases short, with 18 bases between. Germline CDR1 and CDR2: MNHNS and SASEGT. CDR3 amino acids: CASSERLTFPGTQYF. CDR3 bases: TGTGCCAGCAGTGAACGTCTGACCTTCCCGGGGACGCAGTATTTT.

The chain's CDR3 is CASSTPGSPSYEQYF. For the CDR3, the DNA is TGTGCCAGCAGCACACCCGGGAGCCCCTCCTACGAGCAGTACTTC. The V call is TRBV6-5, the J call TRBJ2-7, with a weak D call TRBD2 (6 bases). The germline V gene encodes CDR1 MNHEY and CDR2 SVGAGI. This CDR3 spans 15 amino acids. Trimming removed 6 bases at V and 0 bases at J, with 15 bases between.

The genes are TRBV18 and TRBJ2-3, with 11 positions matching TRBD2. This CDR3 spans 14 amino acids. Germline assignment: CDR1 KGHSH and CDR2 LQKENI. J was trimmed by 5 bases and V by 4 bases; bases with no gene match: 2. Here the CDR3 DNA reads TGTGCCAGCTCACGGACTAGCGGGCAAGATACGCAGTATTTT. Amino acids: CASSRTSGQDTQYF. The complete variable domain, with remaining parts taken from reference TRBV18 and TRBJ2-3, reads NAGVMQNPRHLVRRRGQEARLRCSPMKGHSHVYWYRQLPEEGLKFMVYLQKENIIDESGMPKERFSAEFPKEGPSILRIQQVVRGDSAAYFCASSRTSGQDTQYFGPGTRLTVL.

V usage is TRBV2 and J usage is TRBJ1-1, with 7 bases that match TRBD1. The V and J ends lost 2 bases and 0 bases, in that order; junction bases with no gene match: 6. Per the germline V gene, CDR1 is SNHLY and CDR2 is FYNNEI. The CDR3 is made up of 16 amino acids. The CDR3 protein is CASSEYRGIMNTEAFF. The CDR3 DNA is TGTGCCAGCAGTGAATACAGGGGTATCATGAACACTGAAGCTTTCTTT.

This clone was seen more than once but under ten times. The V gene is TRBV2, the J gene TRBJ2-1; TRBD2 is a possible D gene (5 bases). Germline V gives CDR1 SNHLY, CDR2 FYNNEI. The CDR3 spans 14 residues. V was pared by 6 bases and J by 8 bases, with 17 bases between. The CDR3 sequence is CASRELTSVDEQFF. Here the CDR3 DNA reads TGTGCCAGCAGGGAACTAACTAGTGTCGATGAGCAGTTCTTC. The full variable domain, with the rest looked up from reference TRBV2 and TRBJ2-1, is EPEVTQTPSHQVTQMGQEVILRCVPISNHLYFYWYRQILGQKVEFLVSFYNNEISEKSEIFDDQFSVERPDGSNFTLKIRSTKLEDSAMYFCASRELTSVDEQFFGPGTRLTVL.